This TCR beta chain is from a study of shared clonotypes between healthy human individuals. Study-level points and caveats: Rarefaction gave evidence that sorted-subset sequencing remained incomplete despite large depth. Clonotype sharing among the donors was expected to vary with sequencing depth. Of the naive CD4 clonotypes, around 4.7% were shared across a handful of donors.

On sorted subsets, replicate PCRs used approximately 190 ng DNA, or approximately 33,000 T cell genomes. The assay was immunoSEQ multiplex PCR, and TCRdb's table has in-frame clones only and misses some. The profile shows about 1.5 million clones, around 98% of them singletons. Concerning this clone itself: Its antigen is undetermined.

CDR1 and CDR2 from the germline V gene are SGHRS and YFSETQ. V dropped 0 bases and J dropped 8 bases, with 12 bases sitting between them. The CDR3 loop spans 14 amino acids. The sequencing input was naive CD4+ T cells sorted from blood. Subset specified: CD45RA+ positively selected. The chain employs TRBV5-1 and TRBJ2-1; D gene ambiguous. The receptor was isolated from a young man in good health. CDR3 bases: TGCGCCAGCAGCTTGGGCAGTCCTGGCGATGAGCAGTTCTTC. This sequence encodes CASSLGSPGDEQFF. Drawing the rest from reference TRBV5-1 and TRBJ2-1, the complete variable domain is KAGVTQTPRYLIKTRGQQVTLSCSPISGHRSVSWYQQTPGQGLQFLFEYFSETQRNKGNFPGRFSGRQFSNSRSEMNVSTLELGDSALYLCASSLGSPGDEQFFGPGTRLTVL.